The 11 T cell receptor beta chains reported below all come from one sample, sequenced in a study of blood T cell repertoires in COVID-19 (TCRdb year 2020). The library was built by means of the immunoSEQ multiplex PCR assay. In TCRdb, the immuneACCESS table is reduced to in-frame sequences with V and J assigned. These tables do not hold every clone; where another copy was compared, an unresolved V gene accounts for under half, and the others remain unexplained. The sample has fewer than 200,000 clones on record, 80% to 90% of them singletons. Roughly an eighth of the sample comes from the top ten. The specimen sequenced was peripheral blood. Receptor source: a woman aged 65 to 85 with COVID-19, enrolled during active disease.

The rearrangement uses TRBV5-1 and TRBJ2-5; 7 positions agree with TRBD2. Trimming cost V 4 bases and J 5 bases; bases outside gene matches: 8. Per germline, CDR1 SGHRS and CDR2 YFSETQ. The CDR3 totals 14 residues. The CDR3 sequence: CASSDLSGTETQYF. In nucleotides, the CDR3 is TGCGCCAGCAGCGATCTCAGCGGGACGGAGACCCAGTACTTC.

This chain links TRBV6-1 with TRBJ1-5; D is unclear. The CDR3 is 20 residues long. Germline loops: CDR1 MNHNS, CDR2 SASEGT. V was clipped by 3 bases and J by 0 bases, with 24 bases between them. The chain's CDR3 is CASSDLRDPRTRYSNQPQHF. CDR3 nucleotide sequence: TGTGCCAGCAGTGATCTGCGGGATCCCAGAACACGTTATAGCAATCAGCCCCAGCATTTT.

V and J are TRBV5-4 and TRBJ2-7, with 9 nucleotides matching TRBD1. Unmatched junction bases numbered 4, after V lost 1 base and J lost 2 bases. Germline V gene lookup returns CDR1 SGHNT and CDR2 YYREEE (reference sequence). CDR3 size: 15 residues. CDR3 loop: CASSLIRTGAYEQYF. The CDR3 DNA sequence: TGTGCCAGCAGCTTGATAAGGACAGGGGCCTACGAGCAGTACTTC.

The rearrangement links TRBV28 to TRBJ2-3, with TRBD2 as a possible D gene (6 bases). Germline V CDR1 and CDR2: MDHEN, SYDVKM. The CDR3 runs to 15 residues. V gave up 4 bases and J gave up 0 bases, with 11 bases separating them. The CDR3 here is CASSSPSGSTDTQYF. The DNA of the CDR3 is TGTGCCAGCAGTTCACCAAGCGGGAGCACAGATACGCAGTATTTT.

This sequence joins TRBV6-2 or TRBV6-3 and TRBJ2-1, with a weak D call TRBD2 (5 bases). Trimming took off 2 bases at V and 4 bases at J, with 15 bases between the two ends. This CDR3 region has 16 residues. Germline V gene data show CDR1 as MNHEY and CDR2 as SVGEGT. The CDR3 region is CASSYARERVYNEQFF. CDR3 coding DNA: TGTGCCAGCAGTTACGCGAGGGAGAGGGTATACAATGAGCAGTTCTTC.

For this clone: The DNA is left out, because the CDR3 cannot be placed on it with certainty; the CDR3 is given as TCRdb lists it. V is TRBV2 and J is TRBJ1-2; whether TRBD1, the table's D call, matches the DNA was not checked. The CDR3 spans 14 residues, counting both ends. Germline V gene lookup returns CDR1 SNHLY and CDR2 FYNNEI. CDR3 amino acids: CASSTSTGIDGYTF.

The chain links TRBV6-6 to TRBJ1-1; D possibly corresponds to TRBD1 (5 bases). V was trimmed by 0 bases and J by 1 base, leaving 9 bases between them. The germline V gene encodes CDR1 MNHNY and CDR2 SVGAGI (reference sequence). The CDR3 contains 15 residues. CDR3 region: CASSYSRQPNTEAFF. The CDR3 nucleotides read TGTGCCAGCAGTTACTCGCGACAGCCGAACACTGAAGCTTTCTTT.

This clone was observed a single time. This chain links TRBV5-4 with TRBJ2-1, with 8 bases identical to TRBD2. The germline V gene has CDR1 SGHNT and CDR2 YYREEE (reference sequence). The trim removed 6 bases at V and 1 base at J, leaving 9 bases unmatched. The CDR3 loop spans 16 amino acids. CDR3 in amino acids: CASKPGLVGSYNEQFF. The DNA for the CDR3 is TGTGCCAGCAAGCCGGGACTAGTCGGGTCCTACAATGAGCAGTTCTTC.

The rearrangement uses TRBV3-1 (or the pseudogene TRBV3-2) and TRBJ2-7, with TRBD2 matching 9 bases. Germline CDR1 reads LGHDT; CDR2 reads YNNKEL (reference sequence). Germline trimming cut 5 bases from V and 7 bases from J; bases unmatched to any gene: 12. The CDR3 is 15 residues long. CDR3 sequence: CASSSFAGGEGEQYF. The DNA for the CDR3 is TGTGCCAGCAGCTCCTTTGCGGGAGGGGAGGGGGAGCAGTACTTC.

The chain joins TRBV7-9 to TRBJ1-5, with 12 bases aligning to TRBD1. V lost 4 bases, J lost 2 bases, and 6 bases stayed unmatched. The length of the CDR3 is 17 residues. CDR1 SEHNR and CDR2 FQNEAQ come from the germline V gene (reference sequence). CDR3 protein: CASSSGQGAMGNQPQHF. In DNA, the CDR3 is TGTGCCAGCAGCTCGGGACAGGGGGCAATGGGCAATCAGCCCCAGCATTTT.

The V call is TRBV30, the J call TRBJ2-3; TRBD1 aligns across 7 bases. The germline V gene encodes CDR1 GTSNPN and CDR2 SVGIG (reference sequence). This CDR3 has 13 residues. Losses at the gene ends were 6 bases for V and 3 bases for J; bases not matched to a gene: 6. The CDR3: CACTGALTDTQYF. CDR3 nucleotides: TGTGCCTGCACAGGGGCCTTAACAGATACGCAGTATTTT. Looking up the rest from reference TRBV30 and TRBJ2-3 gives the full variable domain: SQTIHQWPATLVQPVGSPLSLECTVEGTSNPNLYWYRQAAGRGLQLLFYSVGIGQISSEVPQNLSASRPQDRQFILSSKKLLLSDSGFYLCACTGALTDTQYFGPGTRLTVL.